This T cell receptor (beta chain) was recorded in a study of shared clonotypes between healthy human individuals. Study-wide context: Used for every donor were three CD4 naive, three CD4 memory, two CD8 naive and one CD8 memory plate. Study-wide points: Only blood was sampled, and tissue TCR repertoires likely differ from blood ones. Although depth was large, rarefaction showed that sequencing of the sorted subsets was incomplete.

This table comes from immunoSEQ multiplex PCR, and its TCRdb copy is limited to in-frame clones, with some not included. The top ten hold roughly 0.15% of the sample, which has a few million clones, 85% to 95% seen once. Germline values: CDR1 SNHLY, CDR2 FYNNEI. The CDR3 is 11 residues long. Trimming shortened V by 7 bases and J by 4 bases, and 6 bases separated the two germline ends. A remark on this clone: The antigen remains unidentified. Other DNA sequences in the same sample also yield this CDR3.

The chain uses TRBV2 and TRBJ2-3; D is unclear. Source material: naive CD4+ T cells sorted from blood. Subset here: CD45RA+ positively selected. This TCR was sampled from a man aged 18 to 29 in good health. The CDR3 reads CASTAADTQYF. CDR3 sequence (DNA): TGTGCCAGCACGGCGGCAGATACGCAGTATTTT.